This T cell receptor beta chain was obtained from a study of tumor and adjacent non-tumor tissue in lung cancer. TCRbeta libraries were built with three rounds of nested PCR, modified from ARM-PCR. MiXCR, run by TCRdb on the multiplex PCR reads, gives a single entry per CDR3 protein. The table has 77,000 or so distinct CDR3 sequences, over 65% seen once. Germline V gives CDR1 LGHNA, CDR2 YNFKEQ. The CDR3 numbers 14 amino acids, ends counted. Remarks on this clonotype: Likely a read error: the CDR3 ends without its conserved phenylalanine or tryptophan. Because the CDR3's place on the DNA is in doubt, the DNA is left out and the CDR3 is given as listed by TCRdb.

RNA was extracted from bulk tissue without any cell sorting. The normal lung tissue was taken more than 3 cm from the tumor edge. Sequenced input: distant non-tumor lung tissue. This chain joins TRBV4-2 and TRBJ2-5; the table's TRBD2 call for D was not verified on the DNA. This TCR was sampled from a man in his 70s with non-small cell lung cancer. CDR3 protein: CASSQDGGWETQYL.